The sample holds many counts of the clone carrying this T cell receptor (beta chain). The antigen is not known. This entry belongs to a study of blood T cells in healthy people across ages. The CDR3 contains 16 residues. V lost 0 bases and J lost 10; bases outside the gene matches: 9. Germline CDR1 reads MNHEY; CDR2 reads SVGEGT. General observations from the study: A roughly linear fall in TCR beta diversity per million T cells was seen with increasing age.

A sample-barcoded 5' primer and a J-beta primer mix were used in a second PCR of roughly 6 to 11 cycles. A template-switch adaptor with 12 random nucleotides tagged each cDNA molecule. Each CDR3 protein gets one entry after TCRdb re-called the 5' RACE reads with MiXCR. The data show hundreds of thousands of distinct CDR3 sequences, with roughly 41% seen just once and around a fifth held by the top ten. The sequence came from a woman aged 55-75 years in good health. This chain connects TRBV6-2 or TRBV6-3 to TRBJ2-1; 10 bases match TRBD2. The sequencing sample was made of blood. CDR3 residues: CASSYSRSGGADEQFF. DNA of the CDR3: TGTGCCAGCAGTTACTCTCGGAGCGGGGGGGCCGACGAGCAGTTCTTC.